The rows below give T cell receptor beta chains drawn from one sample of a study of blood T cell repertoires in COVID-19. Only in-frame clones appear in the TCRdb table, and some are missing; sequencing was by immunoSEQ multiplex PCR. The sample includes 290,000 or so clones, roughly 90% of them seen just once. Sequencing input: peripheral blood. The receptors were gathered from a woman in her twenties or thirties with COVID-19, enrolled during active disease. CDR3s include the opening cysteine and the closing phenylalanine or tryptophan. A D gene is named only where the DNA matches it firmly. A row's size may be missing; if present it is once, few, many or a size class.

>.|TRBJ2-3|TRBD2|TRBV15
TGTGCCACCAGCAGAGATGGGCTAGCGGACACAGATACGCAGTATTTT
CATSRDGLADTDTQYF
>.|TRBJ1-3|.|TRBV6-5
TGTGCCAGCAGGCGGGACGGCCTCGGTGGAAACACCATATATTTT
CASRRDGLGGNTIYF
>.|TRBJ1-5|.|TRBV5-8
TGTGCCAGCAGCCTGCATGGGGAGTATAGCAATCAGCCCCAGCATTTT
CASSLHGEYSNQPQHF
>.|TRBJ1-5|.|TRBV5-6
TGTGCCAGCAGCTTAACCCGCAGGAAGAATCAGCCCCAGCATTTT
CASSLTRRKNQPQHF
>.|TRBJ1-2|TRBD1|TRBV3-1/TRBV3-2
TGTGCCAGCAGCCAAGGGGGACAGGGACTATATGGCTACACCTTC
CASSQGGQGLYGYTF
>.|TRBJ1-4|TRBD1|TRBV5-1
TGCGCCAGCAGCCCGGTGACAGGACAGGCGGAAAAACTGTTTTTT
CASSPVTGQAEKLFF
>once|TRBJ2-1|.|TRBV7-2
TGTGCCAGCAGCTTAGCCCCCGCGCGTCACAATGAGCAGTTCTTC
CASSLAPARHNEQFF
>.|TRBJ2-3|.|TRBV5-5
TGTGCCAGCAGCTTGCTGACAGGCACAGATACGCAGTATTTT
CASSLLTGTDTQYF
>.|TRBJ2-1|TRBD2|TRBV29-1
TGCAGCGCGACGACTAGCGGGACCAGCACTGAGCAGTTCTTC
CSATTSGTSTEQFF
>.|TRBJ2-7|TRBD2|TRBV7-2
TGTGCCAGCAGCAAGGGGACTAGCGGGAGTACCGAGCAGTACTTC
CASSKGTSGSTEQYF
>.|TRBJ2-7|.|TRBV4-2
TGTGCCAGCAGCCAAGGGGGCACAGGACGCTCCTACGAGCAGTACTTC
CASSQGGTGRSYEQYF
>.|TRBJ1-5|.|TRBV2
TGTGCCAGCAGTGGGCAAAATAGCAATCAGCCCCAGCATTTT
CASSGQNSNQPQHF
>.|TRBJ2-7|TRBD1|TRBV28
TGTGCCAGCAGCGGGCCGGGACAGGGGGCGGGCGAGCAGTACTTC
CASSGPGQGAGEQYF
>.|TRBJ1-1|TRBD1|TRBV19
TGTGCCAGTAGTCCCAACCCGGGACAGGGGTTGGCTGAAGCTTTCTTT
CASSPNPGQGLAEAFF
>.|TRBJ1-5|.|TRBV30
TGTGCCTGGAGTCCGCTTAGAAGCAATCAGCCCCAGCATTTT
CAWSPLRSNQPQHF
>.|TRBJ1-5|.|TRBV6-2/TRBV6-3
TGTGCCAGCACCCCTTACGGGAGCAATCAGCCCCAGCATTTT
CASTPYGSNQPQHF
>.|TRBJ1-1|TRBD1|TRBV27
TGTGCCAGCAGTTCCCTCACACAGGGGGTGCACACTGAAGCTTTCTTT
CASSSLTQGVHTEAFF
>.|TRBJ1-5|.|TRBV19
TGTGCCAGTAGTATAGAGCTACAGGGATATCAGCCCCAGCATTTT
CASSIELQGYQPQHF
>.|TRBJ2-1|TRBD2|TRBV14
TGTGCCAGCAGCCCCCCCTACAGCGGGAGTTACAATGAGCAGTTCTTC
CASSPPYSGSYNEQFF
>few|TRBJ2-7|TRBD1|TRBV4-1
TGCGCCAGCAGCCCGGAGGCCAGGGGGCCCTACGAGCAGTACTTC
CASSPEARGPYEQYF
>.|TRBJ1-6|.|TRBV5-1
TGCGCCAGCAGCTTCACACAGGGTGATTCACCCCTCCACTTT
CASSFTQGDSPLHF
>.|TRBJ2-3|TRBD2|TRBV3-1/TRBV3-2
TGTGCCAGCAGCGCCGTGTGGGACTATTCGGGTCCGCAGTATTTT
CASSAVWDYSGPQYF
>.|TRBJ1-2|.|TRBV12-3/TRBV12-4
TGTGCCAGCAGGGAGATCGGTGGTGGCTACACCTTC
CASREIGGGYTF
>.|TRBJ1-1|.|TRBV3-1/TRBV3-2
TGTGCCAGCAGCCAACAGTTGAACACTGAAGCTTTCTTT
CASSQQLNTEAFF
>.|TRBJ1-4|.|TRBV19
TGTGCCAGTAGTATCTCAGGGGCCGGGGAAAAACTGTTTTTT
CASSISGAGEKLFF
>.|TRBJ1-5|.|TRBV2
TGTGCCAGCAGTGAACTCGGGCAGGGAGGACAGCCCCAGCATTTT
CASSELGQGGQPQHF
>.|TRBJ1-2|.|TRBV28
TGTGCCAGCTGGGGCGGTAATGGCTACACCTTC
CASWGGNGYTF
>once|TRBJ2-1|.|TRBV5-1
TGCGCCAGCAGCATGATGGGGGGTACCTACAATGAGCAGTTCTTC
CASSMMGGTYNEQFF
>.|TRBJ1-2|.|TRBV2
TGTGCCAGCAGTTACGAGGGCTTCATTTATGGCTACACCTTC
CASSYEGFIYGYTF
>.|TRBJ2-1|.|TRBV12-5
TGTGCTAGTGGTTTGGACAGGGTCCCCAATGAGCAGTTCTTC
CASGLDRVPNEQFF
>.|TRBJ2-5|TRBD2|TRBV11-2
TGTGCCAGCAGCTTAGTAGAGCTAGCGGGCCTACCCGAGGAAGAGACCCAGTACTTC
CASSLVELAGLPEEETQYF
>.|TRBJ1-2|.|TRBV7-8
TGTGCCAGCAGCCCCAGTGGGGCGAATGGCTACACCTTC
CASSPSGANGYTF
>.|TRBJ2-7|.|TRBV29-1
TGCAGCGTTCTCAGCGGAGAGCAGTACTTC
CSVLSGEQYF
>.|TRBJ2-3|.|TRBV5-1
TGCGCCAGCAGCTTGGCCGGACAAAGCACAGATACGCAGTATTTT
CASSLAGQSTDTQYF
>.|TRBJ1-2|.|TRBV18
TGTGCCAGCTCACCACTCAGGGATTACTATGGCTACACCTTC
CASSPLRDYYGYTF
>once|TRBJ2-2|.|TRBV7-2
TGTGCCAGCAGCAAAACAGGGTTACGGTCCGCCGGGGAGCTGTTTTTT
CASSKTGLRSAGELFF
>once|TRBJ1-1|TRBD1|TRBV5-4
TGTGCCAGCAGCTCCGCCGGGACAGGGAGAGCCACTGAAGCTTTCTTT
CASSSAGTGRATEAFF
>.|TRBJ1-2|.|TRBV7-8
TGTGCCAGCAGCTTAGTAATTCTTCCGAAGGGGGACTATGGCTACACCTTC
CASSLVILPKGDYGYTF
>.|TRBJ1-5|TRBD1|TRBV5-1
TGCGCCAGCAGCCCTGGGACAGGAGGAAATCAGCCCCAGCATTTT
CASSPGTGGNQPQHF
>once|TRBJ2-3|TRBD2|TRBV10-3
TGTGCCATCAGTGAGAAGATAAGCGGGAGATATACAGATACGCAGTATTTT
CAISEKISGRYTDTQYF
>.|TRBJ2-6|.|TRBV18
TGTGCCAGCTCAGTAGCTGCTACCGGGGCCAACGTCCTGACTTTC
CASSVAATGANVLTF
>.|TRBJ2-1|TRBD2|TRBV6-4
TGTGCCAGCAGTGACAGGACTAGCGCTTTGAATGAGCAGTTCTTC
CASSDRTSALNEQFF
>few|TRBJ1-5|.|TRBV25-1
TGTGCCAGCAGTGACGAGGCAGGGTTTCAGCCCCAGCATTTT
CASSDEAGFQPQHF
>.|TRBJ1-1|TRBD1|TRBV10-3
TGTGCCGCGAAGGCCCAATCGGGACAGAATAACACTGAAGCTTTCTTT
CAAKAQSGQNNTEAFF
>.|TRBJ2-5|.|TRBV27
TGTGCCAGCAGTTCAATAGTAGGGGGTTTGGGGGAGACCCAGTACTTC
CASSSIVGGLGETQYF
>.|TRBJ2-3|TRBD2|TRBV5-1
TGCGCCAGCAGCATCAGCGGGAGAGCACAAGATACGCAGTATTTT
CASSISGRAQDTQYF
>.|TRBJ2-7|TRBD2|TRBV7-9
TGTGCCAGCAGCCCGAGGGTTCGACTAGCGTCGGGCTACGAGCAGTACTTC
CASSPRVRLASGYEQYF